The clone carrying this T cell receptor beta chain was detected only a few times. This sample is drawn from a study of blood T cell repertoires in COVID-19. In the source study's methods: Estimation of nucleated cell counts was performed using reference gene primer amplification. Data came from immunoSEQ multiplex PCR; TCRdb stores just in-frame clones and leaves some out. The V and J calls and the clone size are those of that table, but D and trimming were determined from the DNA. The sample lists about 150,000 clones, about four fifths seen once, with around 3.5% in the top ten. The CDR3 consists of 14 residues. Germline loops: CDR1 SEHNR, CDR2 FQNEAQ (reference sequence). V was trimmed by 5 bases and J by 8 bases, leaving 15 bases between them.

The specimen sequenced was peripheral blood. The genes are TRBV7-9 and TRBJ1-4, with D possibly being TRBD1 (5 bases). The sequence was collected from a woman of 80 years or more with acute or convalescent COVID-19. The CDR3: CASSPLWAGEKLFF. CDR3 DNA sequence: TGTGCCAGCAGCCCCTTATGGGCAGGGGAAAAACTGTTTTTT.